Listed below are T cell receptor beta chains from one sample, sequenced in a study of CXCR3-negative and CXCR3-positive naive CD8 T cells. With the 5' RACE reads reprocessed, TCRdb shows one record per CDR3 protein and no DNA. The sample table includes around 140,000 distinct CDR3 sequences. Sequences were obtained from naive CXCR3+ CD8+ T cells from blood. The receptors shown here come from a human donor in good health. Some clones in this sample may be carry-over from other donors' samples. CDR3s include the opening cysteine and the closing phenylalanine or tryptophan.

CASSFDAGSYEQYF,TRBJ2-7,TRBV5-1
CASSGRDSLQETQYF,TRBJ2-5,TRBV19
CASSHRQGYEQYF,TRBJ2-7,TRBV4-1
CASSLPTMEGVNSPLHF,TRBJ1-6,TRBV7-8
CASSEARAPAEAFF,TRBJ1-1,TRBV6-1
CASSPPPGVNEQFF,TRBJ2-1,TRBV5-1
CASSSTSGSRFNEQFF,TRBJ2-1,TRBV5-1
CASSFAFSVETQYF,TRBJ2-5,TRBV11-2
CASSSVGSLYGYTF,TRBJ1-2,TRBV7-2
CASSLRTIPGELFF,TRBJ2-2,TRBV7-8
CASSQGTAEAFF,TRBJ1-1,TRBV3-1
CASSPYLSGAPYNEQFF,TRBJ2-1,TRBV5-1
CASSSPGLDYEQYF,TRBJ2-7,TRBV27
CASSNRDRVYNEQFF,TRBJ2-1,TRBV7-9
CASSLTGGNEQFF,TRBJ2-1,TRBV7-3
CASSVGTGSYEQYF,TRBJ2-7,TRBV5-5
CSASLAGLGGEQYF,TRBJ2-7,TRBV20-1
CASSSIGTGAYGYTF,TRBJ1-2,TRBV7-2
CSASSGSYNEQFF,TRBJ2-1,TRBV20-1
CSVEAPENTGELFF,TRBJ2-2,TRBV29-1
CSVGDRGTTDTQYF,TRBJ2-3,TRBV29-1
CASQGANGELFF,TRBJ2-2,TRBV2
CASSEYLGQKWAYEQYF,TRBJ2-7,TRBV2
CASSMVGTTPDTQYF,TRBJ2-3,TRBV19
CASSYAEGSPGETQYF,TRBJ2-5,TRBV6-6
CACMENTEAFF,TRBJ1-1,TRBV30
CASSFLAGGLGHEQFF,TRBJ2-1,TRBV13
CASSSDATGRDEQYF,TRBJ2-7,TRBV12-3/TRBV12-4
CASSLITYKENTGELFF,TRBJ2-2,TRBV5-1
CASSPAGGVEQFF,TRBJ2-1,TRBV7-9
CASSLNGINTEAFF,TRBJ1-1,TRBV27
CASSFLTGSTDTQYF,TRBJ2-3,TRBV12-3/TRBV12-4
CASSIGFGTEAFF,TRBJ1-1,TRBV7-9
CASSLKETQYF,TRBJ2-5,TRBV28
CSARLPSGTEAFF,TRBJ1-1,TRBV20-1
CASSLMWSGEETQYF,TRBJ2-5,TRBV7-6
CASSFLAGQDNEQFF,TRBJ2-1,TRBV5-4
CASSFAGGNEAFF,TRBJ1-1,TRBV19
CASSLEGVGTQYF,TRBJ2-5,TRBV7-9
CSARVAGGFYEQYF,TRBJ2-7,TRBV20-1
CASTGGPGNEQFF,TRBJ2-1,TRBV28
CASSQRQGGETQYF,TRBJ2-5,TRBV4-1
CASSRGQGVNEQFF,TRBJ2-1,TRBV7-7
CASSPGTGRHSEQYF,TRBJ2-7,TRBV3-1
CASSLLGRYNEKLFF,TRBJ1-4,TRBV28
CASSFSGGSGELFF,TRBJ2-2,TRBV19
CASSREMNTEAFF,TRBJ1-1,TRBV7-6
CASSSGHSYEQYF,TRBJ2-7,TRBV7-8
CASSPDKGLAYNEQFF,TRBJ2-1,TRBV7-8
CASSEWGRGPGTEAFF,TRBJ1-1,TRBV2
CASRPYHPAGPGSTDTQYF,TRBJ2-3,TRBV12-3/TRBV12-4